This entry lists 20 T cell receptor beta chains sequenced from one sample in a study of T-cell reconstitution after alpha-beta-depleted transplantation in children. TCRbeta library construction was performed incorporating unique molecular identifiers. From the PCR reads, TCRdb called clonotypes with MiXCR, one entry per CDR3 protein. The table lists about 640,000 distinct CDR3 sequences, approximately 17% of them singletons. Sequences were derived from PBMCs from the stem cell graft donor, sampled from the stem cell graft. These receptors came from a human donor who donated a stem cell graft to a child with acute myeloid leukemia.

In this sample, this clonotype turned up many times. The V gene is TRBV5-6, the J gene TRBJ1-1; perhaps TRBD1 as D (6 bases). V was pared by 3 bases and J by 0 bases, with 9 bases between. Germline CDR1 SGHDT, CDR2 YYEEEE. This CDR3 is built from 14 residues. CDR3 DNA sequence: TGTGCCAGCAGCTCCCAGGGGTTGAACACTGAAGCTTTCTTT. Its protein is CASSSQGLNTEAFF.

This clonotype has at least ten counts. V is TRBV20-1 and J is TRBJ2-3; 9 nucleotides line up with TRBD1. With V trimmed by 6 bases and J by 0 bases, 10 bases remained unmatched. The CDR3 loop spans 16 amino acids. Germline-derived CDR1 and CDR2 are DFQATT and SNEGSKA (reference sequence). In DNA, the CDR3 is TGCAGTGCCCCGAGGACAGGGGACGCAAGCACAGATACGCAGTATTTT. It translates to CSAPRTGDASTDTQYF.

This clonotype was observed many times. The chain combines TRBV7-2 with TRBJ2-5; TRBD2 aligns across 7 bases. After removal of 2 bases from V and 5 bases from J, the junction contained 8 bases not matched to a gene. CDR3 length equals 15 residues. Germline V CDR1 and CDR2: SGHTA, FQGNSA. The CDR3 loop is CASSLSSLAVETQYF. In DNA, the CDR3 is TGTGCCAGCAGCTTAAGCAGTCTAGCGGTCGAGACCCAGTACTTC. The full variable domain, rest sourced from reference TRBV7-2 and TRBJ2-5, is GAGVSQSPSNKVTEKGKDVELRCDPISGHTALYWYRQSLGQGLEFLIYFQGNSAPDKSGLPSDRFSAERTGGSVSTLTIQRTQQEDSAVYLCASSLSSLAVETQYFGPGTRLLVL.

This clonotype has ten or more counts. The chain is built from TRBV6-5 and TRBJ2-7; D unresolved. The CDR3 has 15 amino acids. Germline CDR1 reads MNHEY; CDR2 reads SVGAGI. V lost 2 bases, J lost 2 bases, and 13 bases lay in between. The CDR3 is CASSYLSTGTYEQYF. CDR3 in DNA: TGTGCCAGCAGTTACCTCTCAACTGGAACCTACGAGCAGTACTTC.

Ten or more counts support this clonotype. The chain combines TRBV7-2 with TRBJ1-6; possibly TRBD1 for D (6 bases). V was pared by 4 bases and J by 1 base, with 8 bases between. This CDR3 has 15 amino acids. The germline V gene encodes CDR1 SGHTA and CDR2 FQGNSA. In DNA, the CDR3 is TGTGCCAGCAGCTCACAGGGATCCTATAATTCACCCCTCCACTTT. Its protein is CASSSQGSYNSPLHF.

This clonotype was counted ten times or more. The rearrangement uses TRBV25-1 and TRBJ1-6; perhaps TRBD1 as D (5 bases). Germline values: CDR1 MGHDK, CDR2 SYGVNS. CDR3 length: 16 amino acids. V gave up 6 bases and J gave up 9 bases, with 21 bases separating them. Here the CDR3 reads CASSLTDLGEGSPLHF. Here the CDR3 DNA reads TGTGCCAGCAGCCTAACGGACCTAGGGGAAGGTTCACCCCTCCACTTT.

The chain joins TRBV27 to TRBJ2-3, with 7 bases aligning to TRBD1. The CDR3 extends over 19 amino acids. Germline assignment: CDR1 MNHEY and CDR2 SMNVEV (reference sequence). J lost 2 bases, V lost 3 bases, and 17 bases had no gene match. CDR3 in amino acids: CASSFQGERQGFFTDTQYF. CDR3 bases: TGTGCCAGCAGTTTTCAGGGAGAACGACAGGGCTTTTTCACAGATACGCAGTATTTT.

In its sample, this clonotype was seen many times. This sequence joins TRBV29-1 and TRBJ2-3; TRBD1 is a possible D gene (5 bases). The CDR3 has 12 amino acids. V was shortened by 4 bases and J by 4 bases, with 9 bases between the two germline ends. In germline, CDR1 is SQVTM, CDR2 ANQGSEA. The CDR3 here is CSVAGSADTQYF. CDR3 in DNA: TGCAGCGTTGCAGGGTCGGCAGATACGCAGTATTTT.

In this sample, this clonotype turned up many times. The rearrangement uses TRBV20-1 and TRBJ2-7, with 9 bases matching TRBD1. V shed 5 bases, J shed 5 bases, and the junction held 10 bases outside the gene matches. This CDR3 region has 14 residues. CDR1 and CDR2 (germline): DFQATT, SNEGSKA (reference sequence). The DNA for the CDR3 is TGCAGTGCTCGAACCGGGACAGGGACCCACGAGCAGTACTTC. This sequence encodes CSARTGTGTHEQYF.

In its sample, this clonotype was seen many times. CDR3 DNA sequence: TGCAGTGCTAGAGATTCAGCTAATGAAAAACTGTTTTTT. Protein sequence: CSARDSANEKLFF. The V call is TRBV20-1, the J call TRBJ1-4; D unresolved. Trimming took off 0 bases at V and 3 bases at J, with 5 bases between the two ends. Germline loops: CDR1 DFQATT, CDR2 SNEGSKA (reference sequence). This CDR3 is built from 13 residues.

This clonotype appeared a few times. The V gene is TRBV5-5, the J gene TRBJ2-3, with 7 bases identical to TRBD1. CDR3 length: 16 amino acids. Germline V CDR1 and CDR2: SGHKS, YYEKEE (reference sequence). V shed 4 bases and J 2 bases; nucleotides not matched to a gene: 10. CDR3 loop: CASSDRDRINTDTQYF. The CDR3 nucleotides read TGTGCCAGCAGCGACCGGGACAGAATCAACACAGATACGCAGTATTTT.

This clonotype was observed a handful of times. The chain carries TRBV5-1 and TRBJ1-1; 8 bases are a match to TRBD1. Germline-derived CDR1 and CDR2 are SGHRS and YFSETQ. V shed 4 bases, J shed 2 bases, and the junction held 10 bases outside the gene matches. The CDR3 consists of 16 residues. The CDR3 coding sequence is TGCGCCAGCAGCACATGGACAGGGCGGGGAAACACTGAAGCTTTCTTT. Translated, it gives CASSTWTGRGNTEAFF. The full variable domain, with the rest looked up from reference TRBV5-1 and TRBJ1-1, is KAGVTQTPRYLIKTRGQQVTLSCSPISGHRSVSWYQQTPGQGLQFLFEYFSETQRNKGNFPGRFSGRQFSNSRSEMNVSTLELGDSALYLCASSTWTGRGNTEAFFGQGTRLTVV.

Only a few counts were recorded for this clonotype. The genes are TRBV5-1 and TRBJ1-1; TRBD1 matches 7 bases. With 3 bases clipped from V and 7 bases from J, the junction kept 9 bases outside the gene matches. CDR3 length: 14 amino acids. Germline V CDR1 and CDR2: SGHRS, YFSETQ. CDR3 loop: CASSWTGPSGEAFF. Written as DNA, the CDR3 is TGCGCCAGCAGCTGGACAGGACCCTCGGGTGAAGCTTTCTTT.

This clonotype was seen only a few times. The J gene is TRBJ1-6, the V gene TRBV2; 7 positions match TRBD1. J gave up 4 bases and V 9 bases, and 6 bases lay outside the gene matches. CDR3 length: 14 amino acids. Germline-derived CDR1 and CDR2 are SNHLY and FYNNEI. The CDR3 spells CASHRDSYNSPLHF. CDR3 nucleotide sequence: TGTGCCAGTCACCGGGACAGTTATAATTCACCCCTCCACTTT.

This clonotype was recorded at least ten times. The chain couples TRBV20-1 to TRBJ1-1, with TRBD1 identical over 8 bases. This CDR3 spans 16 amino acids. Germline V gene data show CDR1 as DFQATT and CDR2 as SNEGSKA (reference sequence). Trimming at V came to 6 bases and at J to 3 bases, leaving 15 bases not matched to a gene. Written as DNA, the CDR3 is TGCAGTGCCCTCCCCACGGACAGGGAACTATACACTGAAGCTTTCTTT. Its translation is CSALPTDRELYTEAFF.

Note on this clonotype: The junction differs from germline at one of its ends, possibly a read error. The chain links TRBV7-9 to TRBJ2-1; possible D gene TRBD1, 8 bases. CDR1 is SEHNR and CDR2 is FQNEAQ in the germline V gene (reference sequence). The CDR3 length is 15 residues. The CDR3 spells CASSQRQGRDNEQLF. CDR3 DNA: TGTGCCAGCAGCCAACGACAGGGGAGGGACAATGAGCAGTTATTC.

The CDR3 reads CASSLGSRAYEQYV. The CDR3, as DNA: TGTGCCAGCAGCTTAGGGAGCCGGGCCTACGAGCAGTACGTC. The chain carries TRBV11-2 and TRBJ2-7; unclear D gene. Trimming cost V 1 base and J 2 bases, with 9 bases left between them. Germline V lookup: CDR1 SGHAT, CDR2 FQNNGV. The CDR3 consists of 14 residues.

The chain carries TRBV6-1 and TRBJ2-5; 9 bases line up with TRBD2. The CDR3 length is 16 residues. The ends lost 3 bases at V and 2 bases at J; junction bases unmatched: 7. Germline CDR1 and CDR2: MNHNS and SASEGT. CDR3 sequence reads: CASSDDHLAGQETQYF. The DNA for the CDR3 is TGTGCCAGCAGTGACGACCACCTAGCGGGGCAAGAGACCCAGTACTTC.

This clonotype was counted a few times. The genes are TRBV4-3 and TRBJ2-1, with 13 positions matching TRBD2. With 1 base clipped from V and 4 bases from J, the junction kept 1 base outside the gene matches. There are 16 residues in the CDR3. Germline V gene lookup returns CDR1 LGHNA and CDR2 YSLEER. The CDR3 DNA follows: TGCGCCAGCAGCCAAGCGGGACTAGCGGGGTACAATGAGCAGTTCTTC. It yields the protein CASSQAGLAGYNEQFF.

This clonotype was found many times. This chain uses TRBV20-1 with TRBJ2-1, with D perhaps TRBD2 (5 bases). The CDR3 is 16 amino acids. The ends were cut back, 1 base at V and 9 bases at J, with 22 bases in the middle. In germline, CDR1 is DFQATT, CDR2 SNEGSKA (reference sequence). The CDR3 DNA reads TGCAGTGCTAGAGGTCTCTCCGTGGGAGCCTGGGGTGAGCAGTTCTTC. Amino acids: CSARGLSVGAWGEQFF.